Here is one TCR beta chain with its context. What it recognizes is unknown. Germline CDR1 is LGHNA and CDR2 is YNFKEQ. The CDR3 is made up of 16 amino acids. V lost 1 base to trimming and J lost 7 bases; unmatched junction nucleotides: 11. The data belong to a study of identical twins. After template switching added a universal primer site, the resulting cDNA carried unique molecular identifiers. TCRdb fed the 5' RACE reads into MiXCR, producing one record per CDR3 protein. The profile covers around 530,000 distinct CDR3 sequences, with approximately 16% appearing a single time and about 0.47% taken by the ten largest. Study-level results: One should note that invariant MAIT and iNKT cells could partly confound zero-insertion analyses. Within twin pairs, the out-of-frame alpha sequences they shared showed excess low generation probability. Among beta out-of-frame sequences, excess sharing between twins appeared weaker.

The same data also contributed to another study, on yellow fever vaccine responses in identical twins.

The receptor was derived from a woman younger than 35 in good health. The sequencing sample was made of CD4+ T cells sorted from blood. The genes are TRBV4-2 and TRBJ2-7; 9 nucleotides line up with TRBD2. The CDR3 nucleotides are TGTGCCAGCAGCCAAGGGCCGGGACTAGCAGGCGTTGAGCAGTACTTC. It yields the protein CASSQGPGLAGVEQYF.